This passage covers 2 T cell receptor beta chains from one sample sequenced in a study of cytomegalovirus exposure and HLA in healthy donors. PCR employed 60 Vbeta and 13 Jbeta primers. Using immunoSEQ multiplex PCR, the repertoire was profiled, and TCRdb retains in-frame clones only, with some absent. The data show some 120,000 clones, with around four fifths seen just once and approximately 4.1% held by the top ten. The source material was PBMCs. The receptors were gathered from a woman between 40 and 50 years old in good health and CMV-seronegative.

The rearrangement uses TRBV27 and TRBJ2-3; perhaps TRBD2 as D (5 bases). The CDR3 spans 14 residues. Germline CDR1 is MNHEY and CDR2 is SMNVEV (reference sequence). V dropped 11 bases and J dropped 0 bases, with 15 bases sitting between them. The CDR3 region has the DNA TGTGCCCGCCGAGGGAGTGCTAGCACAGATACGCAGTATTTT. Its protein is CARRGSASTDTQYF.

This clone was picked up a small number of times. CDR3 loop: CASSQDPRGGQETQYF. CDR3 nucleotides: TGTGCCAGCAGCCAAGACCCGCGGGGGGGTCAAGAGACCCAGTACTTC. This chain joins TRBV4-2 and TRBJ2-5, with 9 bases aligning to TRBD2. This CDR3 region has 16 residues. CDR1 LGHNA and CDR2 YNFKEQ come from the germline V gene. V was pared by 0 bases and J by 2 bases, with 4 bases of the junction left unmatched.